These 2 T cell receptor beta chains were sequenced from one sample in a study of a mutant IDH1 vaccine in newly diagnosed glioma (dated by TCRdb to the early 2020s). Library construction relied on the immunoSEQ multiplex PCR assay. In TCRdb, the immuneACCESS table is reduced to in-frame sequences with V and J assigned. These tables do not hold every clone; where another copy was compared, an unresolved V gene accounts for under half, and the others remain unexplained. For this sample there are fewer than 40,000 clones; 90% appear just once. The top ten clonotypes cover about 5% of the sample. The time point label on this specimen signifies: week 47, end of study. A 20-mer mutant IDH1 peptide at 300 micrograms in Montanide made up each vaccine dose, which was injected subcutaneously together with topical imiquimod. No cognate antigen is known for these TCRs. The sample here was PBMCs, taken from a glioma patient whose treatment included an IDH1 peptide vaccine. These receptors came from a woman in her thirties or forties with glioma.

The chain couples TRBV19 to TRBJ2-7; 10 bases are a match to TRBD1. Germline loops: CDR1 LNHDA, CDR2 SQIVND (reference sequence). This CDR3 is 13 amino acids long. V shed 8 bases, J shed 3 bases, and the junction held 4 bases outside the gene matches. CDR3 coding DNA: TGTGCCAGTTCCCGGGACAGGGGCTACGAGCAGTACTTC. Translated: CASSRDRGYEQYF.

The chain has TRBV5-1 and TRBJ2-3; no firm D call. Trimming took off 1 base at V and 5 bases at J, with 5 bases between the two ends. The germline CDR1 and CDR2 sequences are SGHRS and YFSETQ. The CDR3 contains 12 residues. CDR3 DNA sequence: TGCGCCAGCAGCTTGCCGGGAGATACGCAGTATTTT. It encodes CASSLPGDTQYF.